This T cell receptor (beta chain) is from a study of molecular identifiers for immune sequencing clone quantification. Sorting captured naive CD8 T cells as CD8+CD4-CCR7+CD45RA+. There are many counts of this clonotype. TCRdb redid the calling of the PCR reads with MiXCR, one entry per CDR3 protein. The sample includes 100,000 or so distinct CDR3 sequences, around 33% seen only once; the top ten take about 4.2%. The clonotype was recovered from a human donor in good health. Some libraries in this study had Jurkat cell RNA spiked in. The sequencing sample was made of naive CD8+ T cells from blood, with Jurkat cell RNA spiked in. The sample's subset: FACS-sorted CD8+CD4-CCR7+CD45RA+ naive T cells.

The CDR3 here is CASSLLAGGGNEQFF. As DNA, the CDR3 is TGTGCCAGCAGCTTGCTAGCGGGAGGTGGCAATGAGCAGTTCTTC. The chain uses TRBV4-2 and TRBJ2-1; TRBD2 matches at 11 bases. Germline V CDR1 and CDR2: LGHNA, YNFKEQ. Trimming took 5 bases from V and 6 from J; bases not matched to a gene: 6. CDR3 size: 15 residues.